This passage covers 32 T cell receptor beta chains from one sample sequenced in a study of OX40 agonist ivuxolimab in advanced cancers. Clones were sequenced by immunoSEQ multiplex PCR, and TCRdb holds only the in-frame ones, with some missing. The table records about 75,000 clones, around nine tenths of them present only once. The material sequenced was CD4+ or CD8+ T cells sorted from blood, taken in a trial of the OX40 agonist ivuxolimab. These receptors were obtained from an adult with an advanced solid tumor such as melanoma, head and neck, liver or kidney cancer.

This clone is a singleton in its sample. V and J are TRBV5-4 and TRBJ2-7, with 8 bases matching TRBD2. Germline-derived CDR1 and CDR2 are SGHNT and YYREEE (reference sequence). With 6 bases clipped from V and 1 base from J, the junction kept 6 bases outside the gene matches. This CDR3 comprises 14 residues. The chain's CDR3 is CASNPGGGSYEQYF. In DNA, the CDR3 is TGTGCCAGCAACCCCGGCGGGGGGTCCTACGAGCAGTACTTC.

This chain uses TRBV6-1 with TRBJ2-1; no firm D call. CDR1 is MNHNS and CDR2 is SASEGT in the germline V gene. This CDR3 has 12 amino acids. With 3 bases removed from V and 4 bases from J, the gap between germline ends came to 4 bases. The DNA of the CDR3 is TGTGCCAGCAGTGATCGTTACAATGAGCAGTTCTTC. Translated: CASSDRYNEQFF.

The genes are TRBV27 and TRBJ2-3; TRBD2 matches at 8 bases. Trimming removed 3 bases from V and 2 bases from J; junction bases left unmatched: 7. Germline loops: CDR1 MNHEY, CDR2 SMNVEV (reference sequence). The CDR3 has 16 residues. The CDR3 DNA reads TGTGCCAGCAGTTTGGATGAGCGGGGGTTCACAGATACGCAGTATTTT. It is translated as CASSLDERGFTDTQYF.

This clone was detected a few times. This chain connects TRBV5-1 to TRBJ1-5; D is unresolved. The CDR3 runs to 13 residues. V gave up 4 bases and J gave up 0 bases, with 5 bases separating them. The germline CDR1 and CDR2 sequences are SGHRS and YFSETQ. This CDR3 reads CASSPDSNQPQHF. DNA for the CDR3: TGCGCCAGCAGCCCAGATAGCAATCAGCCCCAGCATTTT.

This clone has a handful of counts. The chain is built from TRBV11-2 and TRBJ1-3; no reliable D call. Germline CDR1 and CDR2: SGHAT and FQNNGV. The CDR3 contains 14 residues. V was shortened by 4 bases and J by 1 base, with 8 bases between the two germline ends. The CDR3 DNA reads as TGTGCCAGCAGCTCCAGACTATCTGGAAACACCATATATTTT. Protein: CASSSRLSGNTIYF.

The rearrangement links TRBV28 to TRBJ1-2; TRBD1 is a possible D gene (5 bases). Deletions cut 2 bases from V and 8 bases from J, with 15 bases between. Germline CDR1 and CDR2: MDHEN and SYDVKM. The CDR3 covers 14 residues. The chain's CDR3 is CASSLMAGNNGYTF. The CDR3 region has the DNA TGTGCCAGCAGTTTAATGGCAGGGAATAACGGCTACACCTTC.

This clone was detected a few times. The chain's CDR3 is CASSLGGQVGDTQYF. As DNA, the CDR3 is TGTGCCAGCAGCTTAGGGGGACAGGTTGGAGATACGCAGTATTTT. V gene TRBV7-2 combines with J gene TRBJ2-3, with 8 bases aligning to TRBD1. The germline CDR1 and CDR2 sequences are SGHTA and FQGNSA. Trimming removed 1 base from V and 5 bases from J; junction bases left unmatched: 5. The length of the CDR3 is 15 residues.

This clone has just one count. The V and J genes are TRBV4-1 and TRBJ1-1, with D possibly TRBD1 on 5 matching bases. Germline V gives CDR1 MGHRA, CDR2 YSYEKL. Trimming shortened V by 0 bases and J by 2 bases, and 10 bases separated the two germline ends. The CDR3 is 15 amino acids. The CDR3 protein is CASSQDYGGNTEAFF. As DNA, the CDR3 is TGCGCCAGCAGCCAAGATTATGGGGGAAACACTGAAGCTTTCTTT.

With regard to this clone: Other DNA sequences in the sample encode the same CDR3. V is TRBV18 and J is TRBJ2-3; D might be TRBD1 (6 bases). CDR1 is KGHSH and CDR2 is LQKENI in the germline V gene. The CDR3 covers 12 residues. Deletions cut 4 bases from V and 6 bases from J, with 8 bases between. CDR3 in DNA: TGTGCCAGCTCACTACAGGGTGATACGCAGTATTTT. Its protein is CASSLQGDTQYF.

This clone was recorded once. The chain recombines TRBV18 with TRBJ1-5; D is perhaps TRBD1 (5 bases). Trimming shortened V by 6 bases and J by 2 bases, and 11 bases separated the two germline ends. Germline values: CDR1 KGHSH, CDR2 LQKENI. CDR3 length equals 14 residues. As DNA, the CDR3 is TGTGCCAGCTCCCCAGGGAACGGCAATCAGCCCCAGCATTTT. Amino acid sequence: CASSPGNGNQPQHF.

V usage is TRBV6-5 and J usage is TRBJ2-3; 11 bases line up with TRBD2. From germline, CDR1 is MNHEY and CDR2 SVGAGI. V was pared by 6 bases and J by 4 bases, with 6 bases of the junction left unmatched. The CDR3 has 15 residues. CDR3 sequence reads: CASSRSGGAPDTQYF. CDR3 in DNA: TGTGCCAGCAGCCGTAGCGGGGGGGCCCCAGATACGCAGTATTTT.

The DNA of the CDR3 is TGTGCCAGCTCATCAGCCGCCTACGAGCAGTACTTC. Translated: CASSSAAYEQYF. The chain links TRBV18 to TRBJ2-5; D not resolved. The DNA end is more similar to TRBJ2-7, so the J call may be wrong. CDR3 length: 12 amino acids. Per the germline V gene, CDR1 is KGHSH and CDR2 is LQKENI.

The V call is TRBV7-2, the J call TRBJ2-1; tentative D call: TRBD2 (5 bases). Deletions cut 5 bases from V and 5 bases from J, with 19 bases between. CDR1 is SGHTA, CDR2 FQGNSA, per germline. This CDR3 has 16 residues. CDR3 region: CASSPLGGAINNEQFF. The CDR3 DNA is TGTGCCAGCAGCCCGCTAGGAGGAGCCATTAACAATGAGCAGTTCTTC.

This chain links TRBV5-8 with TRBJ2-2; 12 nucleotides align to TRBD2. The CDR3 totals 16 residues. Trimming cost V 2 bases and J 7 bases; bases outside gene matches: 6. Germline lookup yields CDR1 SGHTS and CDR2 YDEGEE. The CDR3 nucleotides read TGTGCCAGCAGCTTCTCCGGGACTAGCGGGTTCGGGGAGCTGTTTTTT. The encoded protein is CASSFSGTSGFGELFF.

V is TRBV15 and J is TRBJ2-5; D ambiguous. Germline CDR1 is LNHNV and CDR2 is YYDKDF (reference sequence). This CDR3 is 15 amino acids long. V gave up 0 bases and J gave up 1 base, with 9 bases separating them. DNA for the CDR3: TGTGCCACCAGCAGAGATAGGTGGGGCCAAGAGACCCAGTACTTC. Amino acid sequence: CATSRDRWGQETQYF.

V and J are TRBV18 and TRBJ1-5; no clear D. Germline V gene sequence: CDR1 KGHSH, CDR2 LQKENI. This CDR3 is 16 amino acids long. Trimming took off 2 bases at V and 4 bases at J, with 15 bases between the two ends. The CDR3 DNA reads TGTGCCAGCTCACCATCGATTGTTACGGGGAATCAGCCCCAGCATTTT. Its protein is CASSPSIVTGNQPQHF.

This clone was seen just once. The chain recombines TRBV10-3 with TRBJ2-3, with no clear D. Germline V gives CDR1 ENHRY, CDR2 SYGVKD. The CDR3 runs 14 residues. The V gene lost 0 bases and the J gene lost 6 bases, with 10 bases spanning the gap. The CDR3 DNA reads as TGTGCCATCAGTGAGTCGACACTGACGGATACGCAGTATTTT. Amino acid sequence: CAISESTLTDTQYF.

The V call is TRBV11-2, the J call TRBJ2-5; tentatively, D is TRBD1 or TRBD2 (7 bases each). Germline CDR1 SGHAT, CDR2 FQNNGV. This CDR3 spans 15 amino acids. With 4 bases removed from V and 5 bases from J, the gap between germline ends came to 17 bases. CDR3 DNA sequence: TGTGCCAGCAGCTCCCAGGGGGGGCTAGGGGAGACCCAGTACTTC. Its translation: CASSSQGGLGETQYF.

This sequence joins TRBV28 and TRBJ2-2; D call uncertain. The CDR3 covers 12 residues. Trimming took off 5 bases at V and 6 bases at J, with 7 bases between the two ends. The germline V gene encodes CDR1 MDHEN and CDR2 SYDVKM. The CDR3 coding sequence is TGTGCCAGCAGTCCCAGGTCCGGGGAGCTGTTTTTT. Translated, it gives CASSPRSGELFF.

This sequence joins TRBV9 and TRBJ2-3; D unresolved. Germline loops: CDR1 SGDLS, CDR2 YYNGEE. The CDR3 totals 15 residues. The V end was cut by 3 bases, the J end by 4 bases, with 15 bases between. The CDR3 DNA reads as TGTGCCAGCAGCGCCGCACTCCTAGAGGCAGATACGCAGTATTTT. It is translated as CASSAALLEADTQYF.

V usage is TRBV28 and J usage is TRBJ1-4; no clear D gene. V shed 2 bases and J shed 7 bases, with 8 bases lying between them. The CDR3 runs 13 residues. Germline values: CDR1 MDHEN, CDR2 SYDVKM. The DNA of the CDR3 is TGTGCCAGCAGTTTACCCCACGTTGAAAAACTGTTTTTT. This translates into CASSLPHVEKLFF.

The genes are TRBV27 and TRBJ1-4; no clear D. V lost 11 bases and J lost 4, with 11 bases in between. Germline V gene data show CDR1 as MNHEY and CDR2 as SMNVEV (reference sequence). CDR3 length equals 12 residues. The CDR3 is CASRAVNEKLFF. CDR3 coding DNA: TGTGCCTCCCGGGCTGTTAATGAAAAACTGTTTTTT.

This clone was seen a handful of times. The chain joins TRBV6-5 to TRBJ1-6; TRBD1 is a possible D gene (5 bases). V dropped 0 bases and J dropped 8 bases, with 14 bases sitting between them. Germline CDR1 MNHEY, CDR2 SVGAGI. The CDR3 contains 16 residues. Here the CDR3 reads CASSYSLRGGDSPLHF. For the CDR3, the DNA is TGTGCCAGCAGTTACTCGTTAAGGGGCGGCGATTCACCCCTCCACTTT.

The CDR3 DNA reads as TGTGCCAGCTCACCACTGACAGGGGACCGGAACGAGCAGTACTTC. As protein: CASSPLTGDRNEQYF. J is TRBJ2-7 and V is TRBV18; 8 bases agree with TRBD1. Trimming cost V 1 base and J 5 bases; bases outside gene matches: 7. The CDR3 spans 15 residues. CDR1 KGHSH and CDR2 LQKENI come from the germline V gene.

J is TRBJ1-5 and V is TRBV19; D unresolved. CDR3 length: 15 amino acids. From germline, CDR1 is LNHDA and CDR2 SQIVND (reference sequence). Trimming removed 5 bases at V and 2 bases at J, with 13 bases between. The CDR3 sequence: CASSGFSRGNQPQHF. Written as DNA, the CDR3 is TGTGCCAGTAGTGGCTTTTCAAGGGGCAATCAGCCCCAGCATTTT.

This clone came up a few times. The chain couples TRBV30 to TRBJ1-6, with 7 bases that match TRBD1. Germline V CDR1 and CDR2: GTSNPN, SVGIG (reference sequence). CDR3 length equals 14 residues. V lost 0 bases and J lost 7; bases outside the gene matches: 3. CDR3 DNA: TGTGCCTGGAGTGTAGCCAGGGGGAATTCACCCCTCCACTTT. This translates into CAWSVARGNSPLHF.

This clone was picked up one time. The chain's CDR3 is CASSPLAAQETQYF. The CDR3, as DNA: TGTGCCAGCAGCCCACTAGCGGCTCAAGAGACCCAGTACTTC. The J gene is TRBJ2-5, the V gene TRBV7-2; TRBD2 matches at 8 bases. The CDR3 sequence is 14 residues long. With 5 bases clipped from V and 2 bases from J, the junction kept 4 bases outside the gene matches. Germline loops: CDR1 SGHTA, CDR2 FQGNSA.

This sequence joins TRBV30 and TRBJ2-5, with 9 positions matching TRBD2. Trimming removed 2 bases from V and 7 bases from J; junction bases left unmatched: 17. This CDR3 has 17 amino acids. Germline lookup yields CDR1 GTSNPN and CDR2 SVGIG (reference sequence). CDR3 amino acids: CAWSLRRAGGQFGTQYF. The CDR3 nucleotides are TGTGCCTGGAGTCTTAGGAGGGCGGGGGGGCAGTTCGGGACCCAGTACTTC. Full variable domain (outside the CDR3, taken from reference TRBV30 and TRBJ2-5): SQTIHQWPATLVQPVGSPLSLECTVEGTSNPNLYWYRQAAGRGLQLLFYSVGIGQISSEVPQNLSASRPQDRQFILSSKKLLLSDSGFYLCAWSLRRAGGQFGTQYFGPGTRLLVL.

The chain links TRBV6-5 to TRBJ1-5; TRBD1 is a possible D gene (6 bases). CDR3 size: 14 residues. The germline V gene has CDR1 MNHEY and CDR2 SVGAGI. V shed 5 bases and J shed 6 bases, with 14 bases lying between them. CDR3 region: CASSPVGGSQPQHF. The CDR3 DNA reads as TGTGCCAGCAGTCCAGTGGGGGGCAGTCAGCCCCAGCATTTT.

V usage is TRBV6-1 and J usage is TRBJ1-5; D remains ambiguous. CDR3 length equals 11 residues. CDR1 and CDR2 (germline): MNHNS, SASEGT. V lost 5 bases and J 4 bases, leaving 3 bases between the germline ends. CDR3 region: CASSRNQPQHF. CDR3 nucleotides: TGTGCCAGCAGTCGAAATCAGCCCCAGCATTTT.

This rearrangement joins TRBV6-5 to TRBJ2-3, with 7 positions matching TRBD1. V lost 1 base to trimming and J lost 2 bases; unmatched junction nucleotides: 3. The germline CDR1 and CDR2 sequences are MNHEY and SVGAGI. This CDR3 is built from 15 residues. The CDR3 DNA reads TGTGCCAGCAGTTACTTTGGACAGGTCACAGATACGCAGTATTTT. Its translation is CASSYFGQVTDTQYF.

This clone was seen only a few times. The chain has TRBV30 and TRBJ2-7; 10 positions agree with TRBD1. CDR3 size: 15 residues. CDR1 is GTSNPN, CDR2 SVGIG, per germline (reference sequence). J was trimmed by 4 bases and V by 2 bases; bases with no gene match: 8. Written as DNA, the CDR3 is TGTGCCTGGAGTCGCCCGGGACAGGGGAAATACGAGCAGTACTTC. This encodes CAWSRPGQGKYEQYF.